These T cell receptor beta chains were read from a single sample in a study of shared clonotypes between healthy human individuals. TCRdb's copy holds only in-frame clones and misses some; the assay was immunoSEQ multiplex PCR. The sample yields 800,000 or so clones, 95% to 97% seen once. The sequenced sample consisted of naive CD8+ T cells sorted from blood. The receptors were sampled from a man under 40 in good health. Both conserved end residues are part of each CDR3. A D gene is named only where the DNA matches it firmly. Size tells how often a clone was seen (once, few, many) or the class of an expanded clone, and some rows leave it out.

V,J,length,D,size,DNA,CDR3
TRBV30,TRBJ1-5,17,.,.,TGTGCCTGGAGTTCTCCTGTAGTGGTTCTTGGCAATCAGCCCCAGCATTTT,CAWSSPVVVLGNQPQHF
TRBV9,TRBJ2-3,18,TRBD1,.,TGTGCCAGCAGCGTAGCAATTTCCGGGGACAGGGACCCAGATACGCAGTATTTT,CASSVAISGDRDPDTQYF
TRBV30,TRBJ2-7,16,.,.,TGTGCCTGGAGTGTATTCGGCGGGCTGGTATCCTACGAGCAGTACTTC,CAWSVFGGLVSYEQYF
TRBV7-9,TRBJ2-3,19,.,once,TGTGCCAGCAGCCCATCGCTAGAAGGTACCCACCTTTTCACAGATACGCAGTATTTT,CASSPSLEGTHLFTDTQYF
TRBV5-1,TRBJ2-3,16,.,.,TGCGCCAGCAGCTTGGCCACAGGGATTTTCACAGATACGCAGTATTTT,CASSLATGIFTDTQYF
TRBV5-6,TRBJ2-1,11,.,.,TGTGCCAGCAGCTTGGGGAATGAGCAGTTCTTC,CASSLGNEQFF
TRBV27,TRBJ2-1,15,.,.,TGTGCCAGCAGTTCGTTGGGGCCTTCCTACAATGAGCAGTTCTTC,CASSSLGPSYNEQFF
TRBV10-3,TRBJ2-3,16,TRBD2,.,TGTGCCATCAGTGAAACGGGACTAGCGGTCACAGATACGCAGTATTTT,CAISETGLAVTDTQYF
TRBV27,TRBJ2-1,16,TRBD2,.,TGTGCCAGCAGTTTAGCTAGCGGAAACTATTACAATGAGCAGTTCTTC,CASSLASGNYYNEQFF
TRBV27,TRBJ2-3,14,.,.,TGTGCCAGCAGCCAACTTGGAAGCACAGATACGCAGTATTTT,CASSQLGSTDTQYF
TRBV29-1,TRBJ1-1,13,.,.,TGCAGCGTCCTGGGGGCGGAGAACACTGAAGCTTTCTTT,CSVLGAENTEAFF
TRBV27,TRBJ2-1,13,.,.,TGTGCCAGCAGTTTTGGAGGGTCAAGAGAGCAGTTCTTC,CASSFGGSREQFF
TRBV28,TRBJ1-5,16,.,.,TGTGCCAGCAGTTTCAGAGAAGCATATAGCAATCAGCCCCAGCATTTT,CASSFREAYSNQPQHF
TRBV10-3,TRBJ2-7,13,.,.,TGTGCCATCAGAGACTATTCGCAGGACGAGCAGTACTTC,CAIRDYSQDEQYF
TRBV9,TRBJ2-2,16,.,once,TGTGCCAGCAGCGCCCGCGGATCCAAGAACACCGGGGAGCTGTTTTTT,CASSARGSKNTGELFF
TRBV6-5,TRBJ2-1,12,.,.,TGTGCCAGCAGCCGACCGGACACTGAGCAGTTCTTC,CASSRPDTEQFF
TRBV27,TRBJ1-5,16,.,.,TGTGCCAGCAGCATAACAGGAGACCATCGCAATCAGCCCCAGCATTTT,CASSITGDHRNQPQHF
TRBV27,TRBJ2-7,14,TRBD2,once,TGTGCCAGCAGCACAAGGACTAGCGGGCGTGAGCAGTACTTC,CASSTRTSGREQYF
TRBV7-8,TRBJ2-7,12,.,.,TGTGCCAGCAGCTTCCCCGGCTACGAGCAGTACTTC,CASSFPGYEQYF
TRBV11-2,TRBJ2-2,13,.,.,TGTGCCAGCAGCTTAGTGAACACCGGGGAGCTGTTTTTT,CASSLVNTGELFF
TRBV6-6,TRBJ2-7,13,.,.,TGTGCCAGCAGTTTTCAGGGAACCTACGAGCAGTACTTC,CASSFQGTYEQYF
TRBV29-1,TRBJ2-2,15,.,.,TGCAGCGTCGACATTAGCGGAATGAACACCGGGGAGCTGTTTTTT,CSVDISGMNTGELFF
TRBV7-7,TRBJ2-6,17,TRBD1,.,TGTGCTAGCAGCACCCGGGACAGTGGCTCTGGGGCCAACGTCCTGACTTTC,CASSTRDSGSGANVLTF
TRBV5-1,TRBJ1-1,15,TRBD1,.,TGCGCCAGCAGCTTGGAATGGACAGGGGACACTGAAGCTTTCTTT,CASSLEWTGDTEAFF
TRBV25-1,TRBJ2-3,14,.,.,TGTGCCAGCAGTTCTCCAGGGAGCACAGATACGCAGTATTTT,CASSSPGSTDTQYF
TRBV5-1,TRBJ2-7,15,TRBD1,once,TGCGCCAGCAGCGCAGGGACAGCTATTAGCATGGAGCAGTACTTC,CASSAGTAISMEQYF
TRBV7-9,TRBJ2-7,13,.,.,TGTGCCAGCAGAACCGGGACGGGGCACGAGCAGTACTTC,CASRTGTGHEQYF
TRBV28,TRBJ2-3,15,.,.,TGTGCCAGCAGGGACGACACCACTAGCACAGATACGCAGTATTTT,CASRDDTTSTDTQYF
TRBV18,TRBJ1-5,15,.,.,TGTGCCAGCTCACCAGGGCCTGGGGGCAATCAGCCCCAGCATTTT,CASSPGPGGNQPQHF
TRBV18,TRBJ2-2,15,.,.,TGTGCCAGCTCACCACCGACACCCTACACCGGGGAGCTGTTTTTT,CASSPPTPYTGELFF
TRBV5-1,TRBJ2-7,16,TRBD1,.,TGCGCCAGCAGCTTGGTGTGGGGGACAGGGGCCCAAGAGCAGTACTTC,CASSLVWGTGAQEQYF
TRBV11-2,TRBJ2-3,16,TRBD2,.,TGTGCCAGCAGCTTAGGGACTAGCGGATACACAGATACGCAGTATTTT,CASSLGTSGYTDTQYF
TRBV9,TRBJ2-7,12,.,.,TGTGCCAGCAGCGTGGGGGGGCCCGAGCAGTACTTC,CASSVGGPEQYF
TRBV30,TRBJ2-7,11,.,once,TGTGCCTGGACCCTGTCCTACGAGCAGTACTTC,CAWTLSYEQYF
TRBV29-1,TRBJ2-7,13,TRBD1,.,TGCAGCGGACGGACAGGGGGGGGCTACGAGCAGTACTTC,CSGRTGGGYEQYF
TRBV30,TRBJ2-4,17,.,.,TGTGCCTGGAGTTCTCTCGGAATAGAAATAGCCAAAAACATTCAGTACTTC,CAWSSLGIEIAKNIQYF
TRBV21-1,TRBJ2-3,20,.,.,TGTGCCAGCAGAGAATTGCGGGATTCGGGTACTCCTAGGGGCACAGATACGCAGTATTTT,CASRELRDSGTPRGTDTQYF
TRBV7-9,TRBJ2-7,13,TRBD1,.,TGTGCCAGCACCGGGACAGGGTCCTACGAGCAGTACTTC,CASTGTGSYEQYF
TRBV4-1,TRBJ1-2,13,TRBD1,.,TGCGCCAGCAGACCGACAGGGAACTATGGCTACACCTTC,CASRPTGNYGYTF
TRBV11-3,TRBJ2-1,17,TRBD2,.,TGTGCCAGCAGCTTTTACGGGCTAGCGGGAGACACCAATGAGCAGTTCTTC,CASSFYGLAGDTNEQFF
TRBV13,TRBJ2-7,11,.,.,TGTGCCAGCAGCCGCGCCTACGAGCAGTACTTC,CASSRAYEQYF
TRBV7-2,TRBJ1-1,12,.,.,TGTGCCAGCAGCTATACTCACACTGAAGCTTTCTTT,CASSYTHTEAFF
TRBV7-6,TRBJ2-7,14,TRBD2,.,TGTGCCAGCAGCTTAGCGGGAGGGACCGACGAGCAGTACTTC,CASSLAGGTDEQYF
TRBV7-9,TRBJ2-1,15,.,once,TGTGCCAGCAGCTTAGAGGAGGGGGGCTGGGATGAGCAGTTCTTC,CASSLEEGGWDEQFF
TRBV29-1,TRBJ2-7,11,.,.,TGCAGCGTTGTCTCCGGCTACGAGCAGTACTTC,CSVVSGYEQYF
TRBV6-1,TRBJ1-4,15,.,.,TGTGCCAGCACCCCAAGTGCAGGGGCTAATGAAAAACTGTTTTTT,CASTPSAGANEKLFF
TRBV29-1,TRBJ1-2,13,TRBD1,few,TGCAGCGCGCCGGGACAGGGACCCAATGGCTACACCTTC,CSAPGQGPNGYTF
TRBV7-8,TRBJ1-2,15,.,.,TGTGCCAGCAGCTTAGGCCGTGGAGGGAACTATGGCTACACCTTC,CASSLGRGGNYGYTF
TRBV7-6,TRBJ2-7,18,TRBD2,.,TGTGCCAGCAGCTTAGGCAGGACTAGCGGGAGGAAACCCTACGAGCAGTACTTC,CASSLGRTSGRKPYEQYF
TRBV7-8,TRBJ1-5,17,.,.,TGTGCCAGCAGCTCGACTCCCGACCAATATAGCAATCAGCCCCAGCATTTT,CASSSTPDQYSNQPQHF